These 15 T cell receptor beta chains came from one sample sequenced in a study of shared clonotypes between healthy human individuals. Generated by immunoSEQ multiplex PCR, the TCRdb table keeps only in-frame clones and is missing some. The sample holds about 300,000 clones; approximately 79% are singletons and the top ten take 10%. The sequenced sample consisted of memory CD4+ T cells sorted from blood. Subset given: CD45RA-negative fraction. These receptors all stem from a man aged 30 to 45 in good health.

V is TRBV28 and J is TRBJ1-4; D not certain. There are 16 residues in the CDR3. Germline V CDR1 and CDR2: MDHEN, SYDVKM. The V end was cut by 4 bases, the J end by 8 bases, with 20 bases between. CDR3 sequence (DNA): TGTGCCAGCAGTTCCCTCGACCGCTCGACCGGGGAAAAACTGTTTTTT. As protein: CASSSLDRSTGEKLFF.

This sequence joins TRBV19 and TRBJ2-1; 14 nucleotides align to TRBD2. V shed 4 bases and J 0 bases; nucleotides not matched to a gene: 8. CDR1 LNHDA and CDR2 SQIVND come from the germline V gene (reference sequence). This CDR3 region has 19 residues. For the CDR3, the DNA is TGTGCCAGTAGTAGTGGGGGACTAGCGGGAGTGACCTCCTACAATGAGCAGTTCTTC. Its protein product is CASSSGGLAGVTSYNEQFF.

The J gene is TRBJ2-3, the V gene TRBV7-2; D may be TRBD1 or TRBD2 (5 bases each). The V gene's germline CDR1 is SGHTA and CDR2 FQGNSA. The CDR3 runs 14 residues. Trimming removed 5 bases at V and 2 bases at J, with 11 bases between. The CDR3 nucleotides read TGTGCCAGCAGCCCCGGGACGGTCACAGATACGCAGTATTTT. This encodes CASSPGTVTDTQYF. Drawing the rest from reference TRBV7-2 and TRBJ2-3, the complete variable domain is GAGVSQSPSNKVTEKGKDVELRCDPISGHTALYWYRQSLGQGLEFLIYFQGNSAPDKSGLPSDRFSAERTGGSVSTLTIQRTQQEDSAVYLCASSPGTVTDTQYFGPGTRLTVL.

The V call is TRBV6-1, the J call TRBJ1-4, with 8 positions matching TRBD1. J was trimmed by 7 bases and V by 3 bases; bases with no gene match: 4. Germline values: CDR1 MNHNS, CDR2 SASEGT. CDR3 length equals 14 residues. The CDR3 bases are TGTGCCAGCAGTGACGCGACAGGGGCTGAAAAACTGTTTTTT. Protein: CASSDATGAEKLFF.

This chain links TRBV29-1 with TRBJ2-1, with TRBD2 identical over 7 bases. J gave up 6 bases and V 7 bases, and 0 bases lay outside the gene matches. This CDR3 has 10 residues. The germline gives CDR1 SQVTM, CDR2 ANQGSEA. CDR3 DNA sequence: TGCAGCGGGGGGGGCAATGAGCAGTTCTTC. The encoded protein is CSGGGNEQFF.

The chain uses TRBV27 and TRBJ2-3; a possible D gene is TRBD2 (6 bases). The V gene's germline CDR1 is MNHEY and CDR2 SMNVEV (reference sequence). CDR3 length equals 17 residues. Trimming stripped 6 bases from V and 2 bases from J, with 21 bases between. The CDR3 here is CASSPRDDSGSTDTQYF. The CDR3 nucleotides read TGTGCCAGCAGCCCTCGAGATGATAGCGGTTCCACAGATACGCAGTATTTT.

The V and J genes are TRBV19 and TRBJ1-5, with 7 positions matching TRBD1. The V gene end was trimmed by 6 bases and the J gene end by 2 bases; junction bases not matched to a gene: 7. The CDR3 consists of 15 residues. Germline V gene sequence: CDR1 LNHDA, CDR2 SQIVND (reference sequence). The CDR3 loop reads CASSTTGSGNQPQHF. DNA for the CDR3: TGTGCCAGTAGCACGACAGGGTCCGGCAATCAGCCCCAGCATTTT.

CDR3 bases: TGTGCCAGCAGCACTGGGACTAGCGGGTGGAGCTCCTACAATGAGCAGTTCTTC. This sequence encodes CASSTGTSGWSSYNEQFF. This chain connects TRBV7-2 to TRBJ2-1, with 12 bases aligning to TRBD2. Germline CDR1 SGHTA, CDR2 FQGNSA. The V and J ends lost 5 bases and 0 bases, in that order; junction bases with no gene match: 8. This CDR3 is built from 18 residues.

The chain employs TRBV7-6 and TRBJ1-1; 11 bases match TRBD1. Losses at the gene ends were 9 bases for V and 3 bases for J; bases not matched to a gene: 3. The CDR3 runs to 13 residues. CDR1 is SGHVS, CDR2 FNYEAQ, per germline. The DNA of the CDR3 is TGTGCCAGAGCGGGACAGGGGGACACTGAAGCTTTCTTT. Its translation: CARAGQGDTEAFF.

The chain joins TRBV2 to TRBJ2-7, with D perhaps TRBD2 (5 bases). V was cut by 8 bases and J by 6 bases, with 17 bases left in between. CDR3 size: 13 residues. Germline-derived CDR1 and CDR2 are SNHLY and FYNNEI. The CDR3 nucleotides are TGTGCCAGCGAGGGCCGGGGTGATCGCGAGCAGTACTTC. Translated, it gives CASEGRGDREQYF. Looking up the rest from reference TRBV2 and TRBJ2-7 gives the full variable domain: EPEVTQTPSHQVTQMGQEVILRCVPISNHLYFYWYRQILGQKVEFLVSFYNNEISEKSEIFDDQFSVERPDGSNFTLKIRSTKLEDSAMYFCASEGRGDREQYFGPGTRLTVT.

This clone was seen just once. The chain recombines TRBV11-1 with TRBJ2-7; D remains ambiguous. The CDR3 runs 15 residues. The V end lost 3 bases, the J end lost 0 bases, and 12 bases lay between the germline ends. Germline V CDR1 and CDR2: SGHAT, FQDESV (reference sequence). CDR3 sequence reads: CASSFYADTSYEQYF. Written as DNA, the CDR3 is TGTGCCAGCAGCTTTTACGCCGATACCTCCTACGAGCAGTACTTC.

The J gene is TRBJ2-2, the V gene TRBV5-4; D might be TRBD1 (6 bases). In germline, CDR1 is SGHNT, CDR2 YYREEE (reference sequence). The CDR3 loop spans 15 amino acids. V was trimmed by 2 bases and J by 5 bases, leaving 13 bases between them. Here the CDR3 DNA reads TGTGCCAGCAGCTTCGACTTCGGACAGACCGGGGAGCTGTTTTTT. This encodes CASSFDFGQTGELFF.

The rearrangement links TRBV5-1 to TRBJ2-5, with D possibly being TRBD2 (6 bases). CDR1 and CDR2 (germline): SGHRS, YFSETQ. V gave up 3 bases and J gave up 5 bases, with 11 bases separating them. CDR3 length: 13 residues. This CDR3 is CASSYDSGETQYF. CDR3 sequence (DNA): TGCGCCAGCAGCTATGACAGCGGGGAGACCCAGTACTTC.

The chain employs TRBV5-1 and TRBJ2-2; D perhaps matches TRBD2 (6 bases). This CDR3 has 15 amino acids. Trimming shortened V by 0 bases and J by 4 bases, and 10 bases separated the two germline ends. CDR1 and CDR2 (germline): SGHRS, YFSETQ. The CDR3 is CASSLGIAATGELFF. CDR3 DNA: TGCGCCAGCAGCTTGGGGATAGCGGCCACCGGGGAGCTGTTTTTT. Based on the CDR3 plus reference TRBV5-1 and TRBJ2-2, the full variable domain is KAGVTQTPRYLIKTRGQQVTLSCSPISGHRSVSWYQQTPGQGLQFLFEYFSETQRNKGNFPGRFSGRQFSNSRSEMNVSTLELGDSALYLCASSLGIAATGELFFGEGSRLTVL.

The J gene is TRBJ2-3, the V gene TRBV2, with TRBD2 as a possible D gene (6 bases). V was clipped by 4 bases and J by 3 bases, with 14 bases between them. This CDR3 has 15 amino acids. Germline CDR1 and CDR2: SNHLY and FYNNEI. The DNA for the CDR3 is TGTGCCAGCAGTGCGGGAGTAAAGAATACAGATACGCAGTATTTT. Protein: CASSAGVKNTDTQYF.